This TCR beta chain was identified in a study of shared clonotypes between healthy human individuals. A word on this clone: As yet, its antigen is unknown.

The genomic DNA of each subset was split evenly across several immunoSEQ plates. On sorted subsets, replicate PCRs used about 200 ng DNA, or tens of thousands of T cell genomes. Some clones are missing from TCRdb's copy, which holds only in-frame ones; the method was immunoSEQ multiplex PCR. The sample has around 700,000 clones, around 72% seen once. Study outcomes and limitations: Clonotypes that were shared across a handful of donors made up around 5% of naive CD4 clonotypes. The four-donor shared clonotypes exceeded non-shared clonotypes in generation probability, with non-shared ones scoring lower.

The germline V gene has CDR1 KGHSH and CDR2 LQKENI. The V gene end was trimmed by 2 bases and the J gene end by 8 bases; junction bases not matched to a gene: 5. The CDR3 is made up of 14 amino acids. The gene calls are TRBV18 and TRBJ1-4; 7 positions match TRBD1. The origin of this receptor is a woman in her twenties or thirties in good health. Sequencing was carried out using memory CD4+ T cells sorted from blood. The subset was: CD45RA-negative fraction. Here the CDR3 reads CASSPGQVGEKLFF. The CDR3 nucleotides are TGTGCCAGCTCACCAGGACAGGTCGGGGAAAAACTGTTTTTT.